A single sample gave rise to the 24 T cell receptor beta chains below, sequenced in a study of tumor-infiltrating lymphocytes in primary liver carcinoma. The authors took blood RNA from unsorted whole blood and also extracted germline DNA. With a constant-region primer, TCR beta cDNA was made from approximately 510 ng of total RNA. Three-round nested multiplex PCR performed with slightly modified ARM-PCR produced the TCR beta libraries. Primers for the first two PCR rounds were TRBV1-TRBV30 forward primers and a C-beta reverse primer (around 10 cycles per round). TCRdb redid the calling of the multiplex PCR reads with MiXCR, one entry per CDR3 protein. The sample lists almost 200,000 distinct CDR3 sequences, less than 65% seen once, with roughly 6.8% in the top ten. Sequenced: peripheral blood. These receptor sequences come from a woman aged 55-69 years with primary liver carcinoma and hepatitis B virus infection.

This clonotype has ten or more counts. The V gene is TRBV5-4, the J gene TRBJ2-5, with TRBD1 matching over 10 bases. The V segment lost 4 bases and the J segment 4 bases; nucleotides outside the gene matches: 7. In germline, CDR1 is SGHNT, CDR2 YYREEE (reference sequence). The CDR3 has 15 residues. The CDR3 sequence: CASSTPTGGIETQYF. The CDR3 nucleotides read TGTGCCAGCAGCACTCCGACAGGGGGCATAGAGACCCAGTACTTC.

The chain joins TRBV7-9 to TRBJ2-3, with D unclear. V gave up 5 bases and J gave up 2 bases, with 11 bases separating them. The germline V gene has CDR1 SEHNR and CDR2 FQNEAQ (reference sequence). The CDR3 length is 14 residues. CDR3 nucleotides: TGTGCCAGCAGCGCAGGCAGCCACACAGATACGCAGTATTTT. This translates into CASSAGSHTDTQYF.

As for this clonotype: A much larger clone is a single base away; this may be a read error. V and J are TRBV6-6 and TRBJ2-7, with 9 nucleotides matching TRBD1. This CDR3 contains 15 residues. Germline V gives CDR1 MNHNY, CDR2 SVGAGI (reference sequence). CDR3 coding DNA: TGTACCAGCAGTGCTCCAGGGACAGGGCTTTACGAGCAGTACTTC. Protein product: CTSSAPGTGLYEQYF.

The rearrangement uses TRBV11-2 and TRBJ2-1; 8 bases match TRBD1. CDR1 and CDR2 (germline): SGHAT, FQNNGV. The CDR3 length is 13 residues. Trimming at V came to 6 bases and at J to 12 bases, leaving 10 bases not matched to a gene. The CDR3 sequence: CASSLDRDDVQFF. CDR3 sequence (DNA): TGTGCCAGCAGTTTGGACAGGGACGACGTGCAGTTCTTC.

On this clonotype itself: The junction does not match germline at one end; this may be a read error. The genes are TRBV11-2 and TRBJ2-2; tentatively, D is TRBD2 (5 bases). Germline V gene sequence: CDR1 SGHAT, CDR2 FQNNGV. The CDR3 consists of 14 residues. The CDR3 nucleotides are TGTGCCAGCAACTTACACCCGAACACCGGGGAGCTGTTGTTT. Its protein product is CASNLHPNTGELLF.

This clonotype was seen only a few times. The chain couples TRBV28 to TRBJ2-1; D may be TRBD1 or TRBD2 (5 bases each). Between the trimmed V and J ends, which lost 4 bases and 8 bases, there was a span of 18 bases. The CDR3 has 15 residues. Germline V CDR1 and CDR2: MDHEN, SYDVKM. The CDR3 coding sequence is TGTGCCAGCAGTTCCCGGGGCTTCAAGGCGGATGAGCAGTTCTTC. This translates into CASSSRGFKADEQFF.

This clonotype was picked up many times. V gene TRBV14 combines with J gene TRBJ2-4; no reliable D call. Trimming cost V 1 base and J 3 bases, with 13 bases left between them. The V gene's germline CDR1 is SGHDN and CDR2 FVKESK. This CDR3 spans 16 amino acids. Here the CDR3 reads CASSQAPGFGKNIQYF. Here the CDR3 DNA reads TGTGCCAGCAGCCAAGCCCCTGGGTTCGGCAAAAACATTCAGTACTTC.

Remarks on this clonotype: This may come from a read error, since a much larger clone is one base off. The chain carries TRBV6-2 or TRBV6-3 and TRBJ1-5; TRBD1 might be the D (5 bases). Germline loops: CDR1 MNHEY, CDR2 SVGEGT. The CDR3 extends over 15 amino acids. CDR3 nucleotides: TGTGCCAACAGTTACAGGACGGGGCACAATCAGCCCCAGCATTTT. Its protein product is CANSYRTGHNQPQHF.

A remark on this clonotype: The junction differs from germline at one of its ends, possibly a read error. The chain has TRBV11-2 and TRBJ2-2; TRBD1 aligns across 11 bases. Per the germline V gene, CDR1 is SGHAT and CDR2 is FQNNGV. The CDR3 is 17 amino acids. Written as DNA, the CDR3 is TGTGCCAGCAGCTTTAGCCGGGACAGGGGGGGTACCGGGAAGCTGTTTTTT. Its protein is CASSFSRDRGGTGKLFF.

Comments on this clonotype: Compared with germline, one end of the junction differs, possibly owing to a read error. The CDR3 region has the DNA TGTGCCAGCAGTTTTCTTCACGGGGGGTACAACGAGCAGTTCTTC. Protein sequence: CASSFLHGGYNEQFF. The gene calls are TRBV12-3 or TRBV12-4 and TRBJ2-1; 7 bases align to TRBD2. CDR3 length: 15 amino acids.

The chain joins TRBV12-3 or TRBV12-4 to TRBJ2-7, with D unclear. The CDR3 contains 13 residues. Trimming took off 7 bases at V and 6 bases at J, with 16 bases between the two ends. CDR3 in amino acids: CASTFNSVREQYF. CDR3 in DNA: TGTGCCAGCACTTTCAACTCAGTACGCGAGCAGTACTTC.

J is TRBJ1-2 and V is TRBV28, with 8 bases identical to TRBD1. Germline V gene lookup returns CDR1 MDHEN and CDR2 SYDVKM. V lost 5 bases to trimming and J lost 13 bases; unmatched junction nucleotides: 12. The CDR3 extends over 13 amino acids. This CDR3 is CASSLPGQARGTF. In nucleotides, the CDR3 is TGTGCCAGCAGTCTCCCGGGACAGGCCCGCGGCACCTTC.

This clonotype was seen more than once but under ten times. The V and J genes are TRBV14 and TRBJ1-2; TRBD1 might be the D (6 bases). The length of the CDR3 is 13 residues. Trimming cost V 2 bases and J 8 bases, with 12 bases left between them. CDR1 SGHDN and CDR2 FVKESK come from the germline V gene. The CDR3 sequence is CASSQRGGAGYTF. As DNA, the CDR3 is TGTGCCAGCAGCCAAAGGGGGGGGGCCGGCTACACCTTC.

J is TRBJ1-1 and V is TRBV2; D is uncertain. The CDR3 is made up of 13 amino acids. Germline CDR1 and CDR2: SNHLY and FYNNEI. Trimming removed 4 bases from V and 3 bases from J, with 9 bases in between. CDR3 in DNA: TGTGCCAGCAGTGGGCAGTACTACACTGAAGCTTTCTTT. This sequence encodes CASSGQYYTEAFF.

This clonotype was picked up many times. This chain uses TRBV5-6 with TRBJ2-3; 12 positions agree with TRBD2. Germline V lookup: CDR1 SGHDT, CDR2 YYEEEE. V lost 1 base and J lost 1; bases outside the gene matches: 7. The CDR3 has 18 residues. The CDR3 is CASSLWLAGGPGTDTQYF. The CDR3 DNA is TGTGCCAGCAGCTTGTGGCTAGCGGGAGGGCCCGGCACAGATACGCAGTATTTT.

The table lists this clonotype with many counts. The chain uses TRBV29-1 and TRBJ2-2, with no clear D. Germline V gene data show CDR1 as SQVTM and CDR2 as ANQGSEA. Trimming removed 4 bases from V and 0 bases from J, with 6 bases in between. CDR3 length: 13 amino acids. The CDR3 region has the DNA TGCAGCGTTGTTCGAGCGAACACCGGGGAGCTGTTTTTT. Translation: CSVVRANTGELFF.

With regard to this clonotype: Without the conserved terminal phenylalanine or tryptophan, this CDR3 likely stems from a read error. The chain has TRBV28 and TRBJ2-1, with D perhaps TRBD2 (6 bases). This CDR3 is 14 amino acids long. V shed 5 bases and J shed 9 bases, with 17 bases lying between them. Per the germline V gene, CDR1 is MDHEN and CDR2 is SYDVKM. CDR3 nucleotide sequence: TGTGCCAGCAGTCCCGCGGGGCTAGGAGGTGAGCAGTTCCTC. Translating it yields CASSPAGLGGEQFL.

CDR3 sequence reads: CASTHWPGIGEQYF. In DNA, the CDR3 is TGCGCCAGCACACACTGGCCAGGGATTGGCGAGCAGTACTTC. The chain is built from TRBV10-2 and TRBJ2-7, with D perhaps TRBD1 (5 bases). V lost 7 bases and J lost 6, with 19 bases in between. The CDR3 loop spans 14 amino acids. Germline loops: CDR1 WSHSY, CDR2 SAAADI.

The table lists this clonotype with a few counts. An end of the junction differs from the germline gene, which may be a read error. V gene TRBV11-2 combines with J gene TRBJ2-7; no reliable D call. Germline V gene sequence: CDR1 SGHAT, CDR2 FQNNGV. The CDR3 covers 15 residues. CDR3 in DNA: TGTGCCAGCAGTTTAGACCCGGGCCATACGTCCGGGCAGTACTTC. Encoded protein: CASSLDPGHTSGQYF. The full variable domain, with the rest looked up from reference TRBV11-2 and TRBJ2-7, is EAGVAQSPRYKIIEKRQSVAFWCNPISGHATLYWYQQILGQGPKLLIQFQNNGVVDDSQLPKDRFSAERLKGVDSTLKIQPAKLEDSAVYLCASSLDPGHTSGQYFGPGTRLTVT.

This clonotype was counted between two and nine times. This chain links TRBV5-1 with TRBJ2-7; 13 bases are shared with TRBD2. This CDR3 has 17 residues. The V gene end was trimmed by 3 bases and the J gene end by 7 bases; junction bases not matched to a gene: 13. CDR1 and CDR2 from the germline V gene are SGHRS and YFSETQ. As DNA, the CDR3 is TGCGCCAGCAGCTCCGCCCTTGGACTAGCGGGAGCAAGAGAGCAGTACTTC. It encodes CASSSALGLAGAREQYF.

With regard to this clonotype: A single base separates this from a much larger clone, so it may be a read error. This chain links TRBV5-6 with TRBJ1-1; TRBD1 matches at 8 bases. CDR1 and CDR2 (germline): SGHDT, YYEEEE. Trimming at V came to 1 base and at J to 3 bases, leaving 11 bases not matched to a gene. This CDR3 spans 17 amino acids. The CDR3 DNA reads TGTGCCAGCAGCTTGTTTCAGGGGGCGCTGAGGTACACTGAAGCTTTCTTT. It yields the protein CASSLFQGALRYTEAFF.

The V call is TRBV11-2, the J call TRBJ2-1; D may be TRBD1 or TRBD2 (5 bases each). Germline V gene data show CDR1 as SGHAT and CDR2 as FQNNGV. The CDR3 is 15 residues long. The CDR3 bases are TGTGCTAGTAGCTTTTTAGCCGGGGCTTACAATGAGCAGTTCTTC. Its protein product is CASSFLAGAYNEQFF.

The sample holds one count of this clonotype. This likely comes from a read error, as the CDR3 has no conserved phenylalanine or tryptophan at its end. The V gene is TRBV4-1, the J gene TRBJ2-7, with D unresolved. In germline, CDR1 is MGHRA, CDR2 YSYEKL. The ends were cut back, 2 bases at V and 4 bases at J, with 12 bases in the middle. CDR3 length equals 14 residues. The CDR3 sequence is CASSQTEQSYEQYL. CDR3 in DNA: TGCGCCAGCAGCCAAACGGAACAGAGTTACGAGCAGTACCTC.

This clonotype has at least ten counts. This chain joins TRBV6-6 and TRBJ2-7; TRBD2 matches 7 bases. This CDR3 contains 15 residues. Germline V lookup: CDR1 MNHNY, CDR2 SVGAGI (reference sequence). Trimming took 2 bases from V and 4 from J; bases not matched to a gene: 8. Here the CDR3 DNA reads TGTGCCAGCAGTTACCCGTTAGCGGGCAGGTACGAGCAGTACTTC. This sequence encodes CASSYPLAGRYEQYF.